The rows below give T cell receptor beta chains drawn from one sample of a study of control samples from healthy donors and cancer patients. TCRdb's copy holds only in-frame clones and misses some; the assay was immunoSEQ multiplex PCR. The table has roughly 120,000 clones, just over 90% seen once; the top ten hold approximately 8%. The material sequenced was blood. The receptors stem from a woman under 30 in good health. The CDR3 runs from the conserved cysteine through the conserved F or W. Each record gives: J gene, D gene, clone size, V gene, CDR3 DNA, CDR3 protein. The D gene is left open where the match is weak. Size values are once, few and many counts, or a class for expanded clones, and some rows have none.

J: TRBJ2-1; D: .; size: .; V: TRBV12-3/TRBV12-4; DNA: TGTGCCAGCAGTTTAGGGCAGGGGCAGTTCTTC; CDR3: CASSLGQGQFF
J: TRBJ2-3; D: .; size: .; V: TRBV9; DNA: TGTGCCAGCAGCGTAAGCCTAGCGACAGATACGCAGTATTTT; CDR3: CASSVSLATDTQYF
J: TRBJ1-1; D: .; size: .; V: TRBV14; DNA: TGTGCCAGCAGCCAAGTTACTAACACTGAAGCTTTCTTT; CDR3: CASSQVTNTEAFF
J: TRBJ2-7; D: TRBD1; size: .; V: TRBV4-1; DNA: TGCGCCAGCAGCCCCTACGCGGGGACAGGGAGCTCCTACGAGCAGTACTTC; CDR3: CASSPYAGTGSSYEQYF
J: TRBJ1-1; D: .; size: .; V: TRBV5-4; DNA: TGTGCCAGCAGCGTCAAGGGGGTAAAGGGCACTGAAGCTTTCTTT; CDR3: CASSVKGVKGTEAFF
J: TRBJ2-7; D: .; size: .; V: TRBV7-9; DNA: TGTGCCAGCAGCCCATGGCCGGGGGAGCAGTACTTC; CDR3: CASSPWPGEQYF
J: TRBJ1-2; D: .; size: once; V: TRBV7-2; DNA: TGTGCCAGCAGCTTAGGGGCCAACAACTATGGCTACACCTTC; CDR3: CASSLGANNYGYTF
J: TRBJ2-3; D: .; size: .; V: TRBV7-2; DNA: TGTGCCAGCACCTCTTACGGGGCCCAAGATACGCAGTATTTT; CDR3: CASTSYGAQDTQYF
J: TRBJ2-4; D: .; size: .; V: TRBV20-1; DNA: TGCAGTGCTTCAGACAAAAACATTCAGTACTTC; CDR3: CSASDKNIQYF
J: TRBJ2-7; D: TRBD2; size: once; V: TRBV7-6; DNA: TGTGCCAGCAGCCCCAGTAGTAGCGGGAGTTCGCACGACACCTACGAGCAGTACTTC; CDR3: CASSPSSSGSSHDTYEQYF
J: TRBJ2-2; D: TRBD2; size: .; V: TRBV5-4; DNA: TGTGCCAGCAGCCCGACTAGCGACACCGGGGAGCTGTTTTTT; CDR3: CASSPTSDTGELFF
J: TRBJ1-5; D: .; size: .; V: TRBV5-4; DNA: TGTGCCAGCAGCTTGGGGCCAGGTGGCGGACAGCCCCAGCATTTT; CDR3: CASSLGPGGGQPQHF
J: TRBJ1-2; D: TRBD1; size: once; V: TRBV19; DNA: TGTGCCAGTAGTACACCCCCGACAGGGGGCGGAAATACTAATGGCTACACCTTC; CDR3: CASSTPPTGGGNTNGYTF
J: TRBJ1-2; D: TRBD1; size: .; V: TRBV2; DNA: TGTGCCAGCAGAACGGACAGGGCGGGCTACACCTTC; CDR3: CASRTDRAGYTF
J: TRBJ1-2; D: .; size: medium-sized; V: TRBV5-1; DNA: TGCGCCAGCAGCGAGGGCCAGATCGTCTATGGCTACACCTTC; CDR3: CASSEGQIVYGYTF
J: TRBJ2-7; D: .; size: .; V: TRBV20-1; DNA: TGCAGTGCTAGTGTGCCTTCCTACGAGCAGTACTTC; CDR3: CSASVPSYEQYF
J: TRBJ2-3; D: TRBD2; size: .; V: TRBV4-3; DNA: TGCGCCAGCAGCCAAGATAGAGGGACTAGCGGGGGAGATACGCAGTATTTT; CDR3: CASSQDRGTSGGDTQYF
J: TRBJ1-1; D: .; size: .; V: TRBV7-2; DNA: TGTGCCAGCAGCCCGAGAGGGACGCCGGGCACTGAAGCTTTCTTT; CDR3: CASSPRGTPGTEAFF
J: TRBJ2-7; D: TRBD2; size: .; V: TRBV27; DNA: TGTGCCAGCAGACTAGCGGGATCCTACGAGCAGTACTTC; CDR3: CASRLAGSYEQYF
J: TRBJ2-7; D: .; size: once; V: TRBV5-1; DNA: TGCGCCAGCAGCTTGCTTGGACTTTACGAGCAGTACTTC; CDR3: CASSLLGLYEQYF
J: TRBJ2-7; D: TRBD2; size: .; V: TRBV30; DNA: TGTGCCTGGAATATCGGGACTAGCTTGCGCGAGCAGTACTTC; CDR3: CAWNIGTSLREQYF
J: TRBJ2-2; D: .; size: .; V: TRBV3-1/TRBV3-2; DNA: TGTGCCAGCAGCATCGAAAGGCACGGGGAGCTGTTTTTT; CDR3: CASSIERHGELFF
J: TRBJ1-3; D: .; size: .; V: TRBV24-1; DNA: TGTGCCACCAGTGACGACCGTATCTCTGGAAACACCATATATTTT; CDR3: CATSDDRISGNTIYF
J: TRBJ2-7; D: TRBD2; size: .; V: TRBV5-1; DNA: TGCGCCAGCCCGGGGGGGAGGCCCACCCGCTCCTACGAGCAGTACTTC; CDR3: CASPGGRPTRSYEQYF
J: TRBJ1-6; D: .; size: many; V: TRBV28; DNA: TGTGCCAGCAGTTTCTACTTCTCCAGGGTTTCACCCCTCCACTTT; CDR3: CASSFYFSRVSPLHF
J: TRBJ2-7; D: .; size: .; V: TRBV4-1; DNA: TGCGCCAGCAGCCAAGGAACTGACAGGTCTCGTTACGAGCAGTACTTC; CDR3: CASSQGTDRSRYEQYF
J: TRBJ1-1; D: .; size: .; V: TRBV5-8; DNA: TGTGCCAGCAGCTACGCCTCAGGGTCGTCCATGAACACTGAAGCTTTCTTT; CDR3: CASSYASGSSMNTEAFF
J: TRBJ1-2; D: .; size: few; V: TRBV10-3; DNA: TGTGCCATCAGTGAGTCGGGGGGCGGGGAGTATGGCTACACCTTC; CDR3: CAISESGGGEYGYTF
J: TRBJ2-7; D: .; size: .; V: TRBV7-2; DNA: TGTGCCAGCAGCTTAGACAGCACCTACGAGCAGTACTTC; CDR3: CASSLDSTYEQYF
J: TRBJ2-1; D: TRBD2; size: .; V: TRBV25-1; DNA: TGTGCCAGCAGTAAGAGGAGCGGGGGGGACGGCGGTGAGCAGTTCTTC; CDR3: CASSKRSGGDGGEQFF
J: TRBJ2-5; D: .; size: .; V: TRBV27; DNA: TGTGCCAGCAGGCCCGGGACACTTTTCGAGACCCAGTACTTC; CDR3: CASRPGTLFETQYF
J: TRBJ2-7; D: .; size: .; V: TRBV2; DNA: TGTGCCAGCACCTTGGGGAACACGTTGGGCGAGCAGTACTTC; CDR3: CASTLGNTLGEQYF
J: TRBJ2-1; D: TRBD1; size: few; V: TRBV5-1; DNA: TGCGCCAGCAGCTCAAGCTTTGGGACAGGGAGCAATGAGCAGTTCTTC; CDR3: CASSSSFGTGSNEQFF
J: TRBJ1-1; D: TRBD1; size: .; V: TRBV14; DNA: TGTGCCAGCAGCCCCAGCGATGCCCACGGGACAGGCGGTACTGAAGCTTTCTTT; CDR3: CASSPSDAHGTGGTEAFF
J: TRBJ2-2; D: .; size: .; V: TRBV7-7; DNA: TGTGCCAGCAGCCGGACAGTGAACACCGGGGAGCTGTTTTTT; CDR3: CASSRTVNTGELFF
J: TRBJ2-7; D: TRBD1; size: .; V: TRBV7-2; DNA: TGTGCCAGCAGCTTAGCGGGACAGGGTACCTACGAGCAGTACTTC; CDR3: CASSLAGQGTYEQYF
J: TRBJ2-2; D: .; size: .; V: TRBV19; DNA: TGTGCCAGTATTCTAACGGGAGCTAGCGGGGAGCTGTTTTTT; CDR3: CASILTGASGELFF
J: TRBJ2-7; D: .; size: .; V: TRBV4-3; DNA: TGCGCCAGCAGCCAAAGGGGCGGCGAGCAGTACTTC; CDR3: CASSQRGGEQYF
J: TRBJ2-5; D: .; size: .; V: TRBV9; DNA: TGTGCCAGCAGCGCTTGGCCACAAGAGACCCAGTACTTC; CDR3: CASSAWPQETQYF
J: TRBJ2-7; D: TRBD2; size: .; V: TRBV5-4; DNA: TGTGCCAGCAGCCCCCGTAGCGGGGTAACGGGCTACGAGCAGTACTTC; CDR3: CASSPRSGVTGYEQYF
J: TRBJ1-3; D: .; size: once; V: TRBV13; DNA: TGTGCCAGCAGCCCCATGGAGGCTGGAAACACCATATATTTT; CDR3: CASSPMEAGNTIYF
J: TRBJ1-1; D: .; size: .; V: TRBV6-5; DNA: TGTGCCAGCGAAGACAGGCCCACTGAAGCTTTCTTT; CDR3: CASEDRPTEAFF
J: TRBJ2-4; D: TRBD1; size: .; V: TRBV15; DNA: TGTGCCACCAGCAGAGCCAGGGACAGTATCAACATTCAGTACTTC; CDR3: CATSRARDSINIQYF
J: TRBJ2-1; D: TRBD2; size: .; V: TRBV7-2; DNA: TGTGCCAGCAGCCCGTTCTGGGCGACTAGCGGGAGTTATGAGCAGTTCTTC; CDR3: CASSPFWATSGSYEQFF
J: TRBJ1-1; D: .; size: .; V: TRBV5-1; DNA: TGCGCCAGCAGCTTGGTGGCTGGGGGGACTGAAGCTTTCTTT; CDR3: CASSLVAGGTEAFF